This passage covers 18 T cell receptor beta chains from one sample sequenced in a study of cytomegalovirus exposure and HLA in healthy donors. Primers included in the PCR were 60 Vbeta and 13 Jbeta primers. Data came from immunoSEQ multiplex PCR; TCRdb stores just in-frame clones and leaves some out. This sample yields 200,000 to 300,000 clones, of which roughly 86% are seen a single time; roughly 2% belongs to the top ten. The sequencing sample was made of PBMCs. The receptors come from a woman aged 40 to 50 in good health and CMV-seropositive.

V and J are TRBV7-8 and TRBJ2-1; D gene ambiguous. CDR1 and CDR2 from the germline V gene are SGHVS and FQNEAQ. This CDR3 contains 18 residues. V lost 4 bases to trimming and J lost 7 bases, with 26 bases between them. The CDR3 sequence is CASSYLVAFHPVGNEQFF. CDR3 nucleotides: TGTGCCAGCAGCTACCTAGTTGCGTTCCACCCGGTCGGGAATGAGCAGTTCTTC.

This chain links TRBV5-1 with TRBJ2-7; 11 bases map to TRBD1. The germline gives CDR1 SGHRS, CDR2 YFSETQ. Germline trimming cut 3 bases from V and 3 bases from J; bases unmatched to any gene: 8. The CDR3 runs to 16 residues. The CDR3 DNA follows: TGCGCCAGCAGCTGGAATCCGGGACAGGGGGGCTACGAGCAGTACTTC. It codes for CASSWNPGQGGYEQYF.

In the case of this clone: Other nucleotide sequences in the sample specify the same CDR3. The rearrangement joins TRBV7-2 to TRBJ1-2; D is ambiguous. V gave up 1 base and J gave up 1 base, with 7 bases separating them. This CDR3 is built from 14 residues. In germline, CDR1 is SGHTA, CDR2 FQGNSA. The CDR3: CASSLDRGNYGYTF. DNA of the CDR3: TGTGCCAGCAGCTTAGATCGGGGTAACTATGGCTACACCTTC.

This chain connects TRBV7-2 to TRBJ2-5; D is perhaps TRBD2 (5 bases). The CDR3 runs to 15 residues. CDR1 and CDR2 from the germline V gene are SGHTA and FQGNSA. V dropped 1 base and J dropped 0 bases, with 9 bases sitting between them. CDR3 sequence reads: CASSLVGMNQETQYF. Here the CDR3 DNA reads TGTGCCAGCAGCTTAGTCGGGATGAACCAAGAGACCCAGTACTTC.

J is TRBJ2-7 and V is TRBV10-2; D gene uncertain. V dropped 5 bases and J dropped 4 bases, with 18 bases sitting between them. The CDR3 contains 15 residues. Per the germline V gene, CDR1 is WSHSY and CDR2 is SAAADI. The CDR3 is CASSQVGAHGYEQYF. DNA for the CDR3: TGCGCCAGCAGTCAAGTGGGCGCCCACGGTTACGAGCAGTACTTC.

There are a few counts of this clone. The V gene is TRBV18, the J gene TRBJ1-1, with 9 bases lining up with TRBD1. This CDR3 comprises 15 residues. V lost 3 bases, J lost 3 bases, and 5 bases stayed unmatched. The V gene's germline CDR1 is KGHSH and CDR2 LQKENI. This CDR3 is CASSPLQGADTEAFF. CDR3 DNA: TGTGCCAGCTCACCCTTACAGGGGGCGGACACTGAAGCTTTCTTT.

A single count supports this clone. The rearrangement links TRBV5-1 to TRBJ2-1, with TRBD1 matching over 7 bases. Trimming took 0 bases from V and 7 from J; bases not matched to a gene: 1. The CDR3 spans 13 residues. Germline-derived CDR1 and CDR2 are SGHRS and YFSETQ. The CDR3 bases are TGCGCCAGCAGCTTGGGACAGGGAAATGAGCAGTTCTTC. Protein sequence: CASSLGQGNEQFF.

The V and J genes are TRBV2 and TRBJ2-1; 10 positions match TRBD1. Germline CDR1 and CDR2: SNHLY and FYNNEI. This CDR3 contains 14 residues. V shed 7 bases, J shed 9 bases, and the junction held 9 bases outside the gene matches. The CDR3 reads CASNVRQGAGEQFF. The CDR3 region has the DNA TGTGCCAGCAATGTTCGACAGGGGGCAGGTGAGCAGTTCTTC.

The rearrangement uses TRBV11-3 and TRBJ1-3; no clear D. Germline loops: CDR1 SGHNT, CDR2 YENEEA. This CDR3 comprises 16 residues. V gave up 1 base and J gave up 0 bases, with 10 bases separating them. In nucleotides, the CDR3 is TGTGCCAGCAGCTTAGGACTCCAGAGCTCTGGAAACACCATATATTTT. Protein: CASSLGLQSSGNTIYF.

The gene calls are TRBV7-9 and TRBJ2-1; 7 positions match TRBD2. Looked up from germline, CDR1 is SEHNR and CDR2 is FQNEAQ (reference sequence). This CDR3 region has 16 residues. Losses at the gene ends were 1 base for V and 8 bases for J; bases not matched to a gene: 11. The CDR3 is CASSLGGAGDSDEQFF. In DNA, the CDR3 is TGTGCCAGCAGCTTAGGAGGCGCGGGAGATAGCGATGAGCAGTTCTTC.

The gene calls are TRBV7-2 and TRBJ1-1; D remains unclear. This CDR3 has 14 amino acids. Germline V gives CDR1 SGHTA, CDR2 FQGNSA. V was shortened by 5 bases and J by 1 base, with 11 bases between the two germline ends. The CDR3 sequence: CASSLHRGNTEAFF. The CDR3 DNA is TGTGCCAGCAGCCTCCACCGGGGGAACACTGAAGCTTTCTTT.

V usage is TRBV28 and J usage is TRBJ2-7; 7 bases match TRBD2. Germline lookup yields CDR1 MDHEN and CDR2 SYDVKM. The CDR3 is made up of 13 amino acids. Losses at the gene ends were 7 bases for V and 6 bases for J; bases not matched to a gene: 9. CDR3 sequence: CASTQSGGSEQYF. Here the CDR3 DNA reads TGTGCCAGCACTCAATCGGGGGGTAGCGAGCAGTACTTC.

The V and J genes are TRBV30 and TRBJ1-1; no clear D. V gave up 3 bases and J gave up 11 bases, with 13 bases separating them. The germline gives CDR1 GTSNPN, CDR2 SVGIG (reference sequence). The CDR3 has 11 residues. The CDR3, as DNA: TGTGCCTGGAGCACCGGGTGGGAGGCTTTCTTT. Amino acids: CAWSTGWEAFF.

This chain links TRBV23-1 with TRBJ2-1; TRBD2 aligns across 12 bases. TRBV23-1 falls under the ORF class, with uncertain function. The CDR3 runs to 17 residues. After removal of 6 bases from V and 10 bases from J, the junction contained 16 bases not matched to a gene. The CDR3 loop reads CASRRTRLAGGPGEQFF. The DNA for the CDR3 is TGCGCCAGCAGACGTACTCGGCTAGCGGGAGGGCCCGGGGAGCAGTTCTTC.

The rearrangement uses TRBV10-3 and TRBJ2-7; D unresolved. CDR1 is ENHRY and CDR2 is SYGVKD in the germline V gene. V dropped 4 bases and J dropped 5 bases, with 6 bases sitting between them. The CDR3 consists of 11 residues. The CDR3 sequence: CAISGPNEQYF. The CDR3 bases are TGTGCCATCAGTGGTCCAAACGAGCAGTACTTC.

The CDR3 DNA follows: TGTGCCAGCAGCCCCCGTAGTGTGGAGCGGGATCCCTACAATGAGCAGTTCTTC. This encodes CASSPRSVERDPYNEQFF. The genes are TRBV9 and TRBJ2-1, with 7 bases fitting TRBD2. The V segment lost 4 bases and the J segment 2 bases; nucleotides outside the gene matches: 15. Germline lookup yields CDR1 SGDLS and CDR2 YYNGEE. The CDR3 spans 18 residues.

V and J are TRBV11-2 and TRBJ2-7, with 10 bases fitting TRBD1. Germline trimming cut 5 bases from V and 5 bases from J; bases unmatched to any gene: 0. The CDR3 is 12 amino acids. Germline V gene sequence: CDR1 SGHAT, CDR2 FQNNGV. DNA of the CDR3: TGTGCCAGCAGCGGGACAGGGGACGAGCAGTACTTC. Translating gives CASSGTGDEQYF.

The V and J genes are TRBV18 and TRBJ2-3, with D possibly TRBD1 on 5 matching bases. The germline CDR1 and CDR2 sequences are KGHSH and LQKENI. Trimming removed 9 bases from V and 2 bases from J, with 12 bases in between. CDR3 size: 13 residues. CDR3 protein: CASQAGATDTQYF. CDR3 nucleotide sequence: TGTGCCAGTCAGGCTGGGGCCACAGATACGCAGTATTTT.